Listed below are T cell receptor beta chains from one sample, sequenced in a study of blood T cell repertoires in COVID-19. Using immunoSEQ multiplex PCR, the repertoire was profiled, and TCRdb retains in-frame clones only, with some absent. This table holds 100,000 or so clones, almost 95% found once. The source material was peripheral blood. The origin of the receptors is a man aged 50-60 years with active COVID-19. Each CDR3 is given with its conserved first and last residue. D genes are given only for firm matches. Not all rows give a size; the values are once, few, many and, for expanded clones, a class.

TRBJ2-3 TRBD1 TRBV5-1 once TGCGCCAGCAGCTTAGGCCACAGGGGGCGCGGCACAGATACGCAGTATTTT CASSLGHRGRGTDTQYF
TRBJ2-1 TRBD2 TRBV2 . TGTGCCAGCAGCTTGGAGCGGGGGTACAATGAGCAGTTCTTC CASSLERGYNEQFF
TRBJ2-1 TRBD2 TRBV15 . TGTGCCACCAGCAGAGGACTAGCGGGAGGAAGGTCTGAGCAGTTCTTC CATSRGLAGGRSEQFF
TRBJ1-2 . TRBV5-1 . TGCGCCAGCAGCCCGCGGGACCCAAGCTATGGCTACACCTTC CASSPRDPSYGYTF
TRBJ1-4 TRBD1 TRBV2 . TGTGCCAGCAGTGTTACGTCAGGGGGAGGTGAAAAACTGTTTTTT CASSVTSGGGEKLFF
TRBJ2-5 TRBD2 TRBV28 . TGTGCCAGCAGTTTAGGGGGACTAGGAGAGACCCAGTACTTC CASSLGGLGETQYF
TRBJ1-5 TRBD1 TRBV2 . TGTGCCAGCAGTCTTGACAGGGTTCTTCAGCCCCAGCATTTT CASSLDRVLQPQHF
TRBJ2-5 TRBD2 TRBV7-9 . TGTGCCAGCAGCTTAGTGGCTAGCGGGAGGTACCAAGAGACCCAGTACTTC CASSLVASGRYQETQYF
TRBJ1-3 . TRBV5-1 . TGCGCCAGCAGCACCGGTGGACAATCCGCTGGAAACACCATATATTTT CASSTGGQSAGNTIYF
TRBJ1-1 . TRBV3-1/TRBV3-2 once TGTGCCAGCAGCCAAGCTCCGGTTGCCCCCCCTCCTGAAGCTTTCTTT CASSQAPVAPPPEAFF
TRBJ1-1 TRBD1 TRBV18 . TGTGCCAGCTCCTCAGGTGGCAGGGGGAATACTGAAGCTTTCTTT CASSSGGRGNTEAFF
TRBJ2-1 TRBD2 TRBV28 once TGTGCCAGCAGTGCCTTGACTAGCGGGAGGGGCGATGAGCAGTTCTTC CASSALTSGRGDEQFF
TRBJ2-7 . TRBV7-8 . TGTGCCAGCAGCTTACAGGGTGACCGTTACGAGCAGTACTTC CASSLQGDRYEQYF
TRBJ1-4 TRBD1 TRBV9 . TGTGCCAGCAGCTCCGACAGGGGTAATGAAAAACTGTTTTTT CASSSDRGNEKLFF
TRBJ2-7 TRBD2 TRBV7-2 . TGTGCCAGCAGTGCTAGCGGGTACGAGCAGTACTTC CASSASGYEQYF
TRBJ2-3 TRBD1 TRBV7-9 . TGTGCCAGCAGCCTTCGGACAGGGGTGGACACAGATACGCAGTATTTT CASSLRTGVDTDTQYF
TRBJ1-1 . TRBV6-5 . TGTGCCAGCAGCCCGGGGGGTTGGAACACTGAAGCTTTCTTT CASSPGGWNTEAFF
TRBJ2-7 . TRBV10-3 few TGTGCCATCAGTCCGACTAATTACGAGCAGTACTTC CAISPTNYEQYF
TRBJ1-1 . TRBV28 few TGTGCCAGCAGTTTGACCGTGGGACTTAAAGCTTTCTTT CASSLTVGLKAFF
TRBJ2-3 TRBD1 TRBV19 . TGTGCCAGTAGCAGGACAGGGGGGGCAGATACGCAGTATTTT CASSRTGGADTQYF
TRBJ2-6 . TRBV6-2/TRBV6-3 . TGTGCCAGCAGCCGCATTCCTCTAGCTTCTGGGGCCAACGTCCTGACTTTC CASSRIPLASGANVLTF
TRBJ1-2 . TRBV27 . TGTGCCAGCAGTGAACTATACCGGGCAGGGGCGACCGGCTACACCTTC CASSELYRAGATGYTF
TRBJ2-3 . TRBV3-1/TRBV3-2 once TGTGCCAGCAGCCACTTCGAGGGGGATCCAGATACGCAGTATTTT CASSHFEGDPDTQYF
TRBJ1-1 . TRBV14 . TGTGCCAGCAGCCAATTGACAGGCATGAACACTGAAGCTTTCTTT CASSQLTGMNTEAFF
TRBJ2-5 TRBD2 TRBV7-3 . TGTGCCAGCAGCCAGGGAGGGTACCAAGAGACCCAGTACTTC CASSQGGYQETQYF
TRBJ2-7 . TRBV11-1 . TGTGCCAGCAGCTATACTGGGGGGGCGACCTACGAGCAGTACTTC CASSYTGGATYEQYF
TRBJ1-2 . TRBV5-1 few TGCGCCAGCAGCTTGGGACTGGGTGCCCATGGCTACACCTTC CASSLGLGAHGYTF
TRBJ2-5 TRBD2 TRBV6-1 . TGTGCCAGCAGTGAATCGGCGGGAGGGTTTCAAGAGACCCAGTACTTC CASSESAGGFQETQYF
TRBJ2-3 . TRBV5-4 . TGTGCCAGCAGCTCCCCCGGGCGGGGCAGCACAGATACGCAGTATTTT CASSSPGRGSTDTQYF
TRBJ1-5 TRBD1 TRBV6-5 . TGTGCCAGCAGTATGGACAGGGCCGGCAATCAGCCCCAGCATTTT CASSMDRAGNQPQHF
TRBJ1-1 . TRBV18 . TGTGCCAGCTCACCTTTAGAGAACACTGAAGCTTTCTTT CASSPLENTEAFF
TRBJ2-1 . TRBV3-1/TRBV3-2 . TGTGCCAGCAGCCAAGGGGCTTCATACAATGAGCAGTTCTTC CASSQGASYNEQFF
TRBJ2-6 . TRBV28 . TGTGCCAGCAGTTACGGGTTAGGGGCCAACGTCCTGACTTTC CASSYGLGANVLTF
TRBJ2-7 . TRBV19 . TGTGCCAGTAGTATAGGCCCCACCGCGGAGCAGTACTTC CASSIGPTAEQYF
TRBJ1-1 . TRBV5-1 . TGCGCCAGCACCGAAACAGGGAACGTGGACACTGAAGCTTTCTTT CASTETGNVDTEAFF
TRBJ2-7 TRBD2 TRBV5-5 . TGTGCCAGCAGCATGACTAGCGGATACGAGCAGTACTTC CASSMTSGYEQYF
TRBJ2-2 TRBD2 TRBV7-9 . TGTGCCAGCAGCCAGCGGGGTCCCCTAAACACCGGGGAGCTGTTTTTT CASSQRGPLNTGELFF
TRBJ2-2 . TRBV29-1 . TGCAGCGTCGATAGGACAGATGGCGGGGAGCTGTTTTTT CSVDRTDGGELFF
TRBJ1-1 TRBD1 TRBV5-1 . TGCGCCAGCAGCTGGACAGGGGAAACTGAAGCTTTCTTT CASSWTGETEAFF
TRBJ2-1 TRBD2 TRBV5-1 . TGCGCCAGCAGCTTGGTACCGGGAGGGGGGTACAATGAGCAGTTCTTC CASSLVPGGGYNEQFF
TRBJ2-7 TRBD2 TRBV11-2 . TGTGCCAGCAGCTTAGCCCGGGGGGTTTACGAGCAGTACTTC CASSLARGVYEQYF
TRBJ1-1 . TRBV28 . TGTGCCAGTTTAACTGGTACTGAAGCTTTCTTT CASLTGTEAFF
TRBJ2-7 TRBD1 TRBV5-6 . TGTGCCAGCAGCTTATTGGGACAGGGTCCCAACGAGCAGTACTTC CASSLLGQGPNEQYF
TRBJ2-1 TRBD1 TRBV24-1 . TGTGCCACCAGTGATTTTACGGGACAGTCATACAATGAGCAGTTCTTC CATSDFTGQSYNEQFF
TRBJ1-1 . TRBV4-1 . TGCGCCAGCAGCCCGGTGGGAGGGTTGAACACTGAAGCTTTCTTT CASSPVGGLNTEAFF
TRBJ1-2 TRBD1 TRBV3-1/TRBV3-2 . TGTGCCAGCAGCTTGGGACAGGGAAACTATGGCTACACCTTC CASSLGQGNYGYTF
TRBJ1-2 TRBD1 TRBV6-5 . TGTGCCAGCAGGACCCGGGACAGACGAGGCTACACCTTC CASRTRDRRGYTF
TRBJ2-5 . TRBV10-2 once TGCGCCAGCAGTGTGTCCGGGATTGGGGAGACCCAGTACTTC CASSVSGIGETQYF
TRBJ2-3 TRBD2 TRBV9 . TGTGCCAGCAGCGTAGGGGCTAGCGGAGCCACAGATACGCAGTATTTT CASSVGASGATDTQYF
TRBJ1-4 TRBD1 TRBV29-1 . TGCAGCGTTTTGACAGGGGACTCTAATGAAAAACTGTTTTTT CSVLTGDSNEKLFF
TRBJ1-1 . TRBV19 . TGTGCCAGCCTAGGACAGTCCGGAGGTGAAGCTTTCTTT CASLGQSGGEAFF
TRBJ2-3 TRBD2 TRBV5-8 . TGTGCCAGCAATCCTCTGGAAGCGGGGAGCACAGATACGCAGTATTTT CASNPLEAGSTDTQYF
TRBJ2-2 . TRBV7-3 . TGTGCCAGCAGCTTAAGGGGCGGCCCAAACACCGGGGAGCTGTTTTTT CASSLRGGPNTGELFF
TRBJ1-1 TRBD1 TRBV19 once TGTGCCAGTAGCATACGACAGGGTGAAGCTTTCTTT CASSIRQGEAFF
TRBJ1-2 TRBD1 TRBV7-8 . TGTGCCAGCAGCTTTGGGACAGGGGCGCTAGTTAACTATGGCTACACCTTC CASSFGTGALVNYGYTF
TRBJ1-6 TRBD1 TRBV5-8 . TGTGCCAGCAGCCTCAAGACAGGGCTTAGCTTTTCACCCCTCCACTTT CASSLKTGLSFSPLHF
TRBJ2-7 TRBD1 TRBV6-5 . TGTGCCAGCGGGACAGGGAATACCTACGAGCAGTACTTC CASGTGNTYEQYF
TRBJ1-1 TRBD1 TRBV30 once TGTGCCTGGAGGGCGACAGGGTTAGGGAACACTGAAGCTTTCTTT CAWRATGLGNTEAFF
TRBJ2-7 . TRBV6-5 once TGTGCCAGCAGAGCAGGGGCCCGGGGCCCCTACGAGCAGTACTTC CASRAGARGPYEQYF
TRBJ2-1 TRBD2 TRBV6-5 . TGTGCCAGCGCTGGTAGCGGGAGGAAAAGCGATGAGCAGTTCTTC CASAGSGRKSDEQFF